This T cell receptor (beta chain) was documented in a study of blood T cell repertoires in COVID-19. Turning to the study itself: The samples span acute and convalescent COVID-19 from the United States, Italy and Spain. Sources were T cells, B-cell-depleted T cells, or PBMCs; the material itself was cDNA or gDNA.

The CDR3 consists of 14 residues. CDR1 is KGHSH and CDR2 is LQKENI in the germline V gene. The J segment lost 7 bases and the V segment lost 6 bases, leaving 9 bases of the junction unmatched. Per the original methods: Reference gene primer amplification yielded estimated nucleated cell counts. Assay used: immunoSEQ multiplex PCR; TCRdb lists only in-frame clones, some missing. The D gene and trimming were derived from the DNA, and the V and J assignments and clone size from that table. The data hold about 170,000 clones, with approximately 85% observed a single time. J is TRBJ1-5 and V is TRBV18, with 7 bases that match TRBD1. This clonotype was sampled from a man older than 75 with COVID-19, enrolled during active disease. Sequences were obtained from peripheral blood. This chain's CDR3 is CASSPDRVQQPQHF. Here the CDR3 DNA reads TGTGCCAGCTCGCCTGACAGGGTGCAACAGCCCCAGCATTTT.